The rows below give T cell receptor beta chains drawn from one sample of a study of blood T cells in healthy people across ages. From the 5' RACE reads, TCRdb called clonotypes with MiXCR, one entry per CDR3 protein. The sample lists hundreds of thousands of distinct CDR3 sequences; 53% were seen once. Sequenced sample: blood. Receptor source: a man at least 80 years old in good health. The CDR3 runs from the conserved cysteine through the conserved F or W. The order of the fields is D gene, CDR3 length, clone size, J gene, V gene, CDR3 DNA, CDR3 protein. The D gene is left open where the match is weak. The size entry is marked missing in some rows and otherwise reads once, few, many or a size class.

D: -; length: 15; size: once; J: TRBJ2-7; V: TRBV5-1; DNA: TGCGCCAGCAGCTCCTATGGGGGAGTGACCTACGAGCAGTACTTC; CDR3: CASSSYGGVTYEQYF
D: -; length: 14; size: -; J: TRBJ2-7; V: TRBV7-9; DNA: TGTGCCAGCAGTTTAACTGGAAGGGGGAACGAGCAGTACTTC; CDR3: CASSLTGRGNEQYF
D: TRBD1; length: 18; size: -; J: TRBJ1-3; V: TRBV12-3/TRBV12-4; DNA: TGTGCCAGCAGTCGAGAGGTAGGGGGCCTCAACTCTGGAAACACCATATATTTT; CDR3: CASSREVGGLNSGNTIYF
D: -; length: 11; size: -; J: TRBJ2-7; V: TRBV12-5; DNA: TGTGCTAGTGGTCCCGGTGCCGAGCAGTACTTC; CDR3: CASGPGAEQYF
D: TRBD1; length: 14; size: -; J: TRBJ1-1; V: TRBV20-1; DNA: TGCAGTGCTAGCCCCACAGGGGGAGGCACTGAAGCTTTCTTT; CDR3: CSASPTGGGTEAFF
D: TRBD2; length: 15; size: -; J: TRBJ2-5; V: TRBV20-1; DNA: TGCAGTGCTAGAGATAGACTAGCGGGAGGTCTTGAGCAGTACTTC; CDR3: CSARDRLAGGLEQYF
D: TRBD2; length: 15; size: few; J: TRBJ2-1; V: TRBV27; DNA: TGTGCCAGCAGTTTAGCGGGAGAGACCTACAATGAGCAGTTCTTC; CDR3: CASSLAGETYNEQFF
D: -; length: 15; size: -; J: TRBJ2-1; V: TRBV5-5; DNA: TGTGCCAGCACCTTTTCTCTTAGCTCCTACAATGAGCAGTTCTTC; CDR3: CASTFSLSSYNEQFF
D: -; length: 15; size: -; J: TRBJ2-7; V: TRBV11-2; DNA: TGTGCCAGCAGCTTAGGCCCCGGGACACCCTACGAGCAGTACTTC; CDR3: CASSLGPGTPYEQYF
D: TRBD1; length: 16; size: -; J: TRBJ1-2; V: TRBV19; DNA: TGTGCCAGTAGTATACCCGGACAGGGAGGTTGGTATGGCTACACCTTC; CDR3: CASSIPGQGGWYGYTF
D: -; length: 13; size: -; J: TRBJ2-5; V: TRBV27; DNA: TGTGCCAGCAGGCCCGGGGGCGGGGAGACCCAGTACTTC; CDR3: CASRPGGGETQYF
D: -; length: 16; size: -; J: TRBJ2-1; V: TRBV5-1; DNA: TGCGCCAGCACGTTCGGGCTAGGGGGCTCCTACAATGAGCAGTTCTTC; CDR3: CASTFGLGGSYNEQFF
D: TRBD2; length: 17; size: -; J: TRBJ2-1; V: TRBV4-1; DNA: TGCGCCAGCAGCCAAGATTTGGGACTAGAGGGTCGAAATGAGCAGTTCTTC; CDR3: CASSQDLGLEGRNEQFF
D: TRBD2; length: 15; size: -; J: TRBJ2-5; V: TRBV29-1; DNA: TGCAGCGTTGAAGGTCCTAGCGGGAAGAACTATGAGCAGTACTTC; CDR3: CSVEGPSGKNYEQYF
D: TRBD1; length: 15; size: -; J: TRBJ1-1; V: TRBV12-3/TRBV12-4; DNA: TGTGCCAGCAGAAGACAGGGGGGGAGGAACACTGAAGCTTTCTTT; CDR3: CASRRQGGRNTEAFF
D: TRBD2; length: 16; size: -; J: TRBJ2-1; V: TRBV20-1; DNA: TGCAGTGCTAGAGTTTCTAGCGGGACCTCCTACAATGAGCAGTTCTTC; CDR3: CSARVSSGTSYNEQFF
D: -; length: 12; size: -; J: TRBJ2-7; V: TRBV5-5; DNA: TGTGCCAGCAGCTCACCGGGGGAAGAGCAGTACTTC; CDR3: CASSSPGEEQYF
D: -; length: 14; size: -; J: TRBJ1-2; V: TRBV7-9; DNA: TGTGCCAGCAGCTTAGTGAGGGAATTCTATGGCTACACCTTC; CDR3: CASSLVREFYGYTF
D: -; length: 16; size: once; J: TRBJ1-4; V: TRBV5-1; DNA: TGCGCCAGCAGCAGGAGCGGGACGACAACTAATGAAAAACTGTTTTTT; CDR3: CASSRSGTTTNEKLFF
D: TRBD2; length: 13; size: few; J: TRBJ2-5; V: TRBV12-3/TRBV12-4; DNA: TGTGCCAGCACCAAGCGGGAGTGGGAGACCCAGTACTTC; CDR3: CASTKREWETQYF
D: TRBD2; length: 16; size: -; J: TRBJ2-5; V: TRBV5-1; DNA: TGCGCCAGCAGCCCAGGACTAGCGGGAGGTCCCTCGAAGCAGTACTTC; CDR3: CASSPGLAGGPSKQYF
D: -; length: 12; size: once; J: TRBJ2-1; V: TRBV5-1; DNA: TGCGCCAGCAGCTTGGCCTCTCAGGAGCAGTTCTTC; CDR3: CASSLASQEQFF
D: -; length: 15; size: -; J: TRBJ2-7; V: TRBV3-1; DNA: TGTGCCAGCAGCCAAGCCCGACAGAGAGCTAACGAGCAGTACTTC; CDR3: CASSQARQRANEQYF
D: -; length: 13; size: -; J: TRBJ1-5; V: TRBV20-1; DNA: TGCAGTGCTAGATACGGTCTTAGGGGGCCCCAGCATTTT; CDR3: CSARYGLRGPQHF